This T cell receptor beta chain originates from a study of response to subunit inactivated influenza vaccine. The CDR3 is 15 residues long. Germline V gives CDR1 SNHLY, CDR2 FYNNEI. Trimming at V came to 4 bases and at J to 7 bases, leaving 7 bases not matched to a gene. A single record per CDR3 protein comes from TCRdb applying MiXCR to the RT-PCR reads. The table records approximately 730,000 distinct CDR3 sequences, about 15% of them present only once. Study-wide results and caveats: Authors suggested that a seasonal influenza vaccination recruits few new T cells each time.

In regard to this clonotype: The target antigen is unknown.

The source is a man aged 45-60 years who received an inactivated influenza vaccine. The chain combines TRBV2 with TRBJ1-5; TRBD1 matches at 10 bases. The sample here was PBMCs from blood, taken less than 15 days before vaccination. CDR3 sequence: CASSGTGGRGQPQHF. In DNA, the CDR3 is TGTGCCAGCAGTGGGACAGGGGGAAGGGGGCAGCCCCAGCATTTT.